Below, 31 T cell receptor beta chains from the same sample are listed, as sequenced in a study of cytomegalovirus exposure and HLA in healthy donors. Repertoires were generated with immunoSEQ multiplex PCR, while TCRdb's copy carries only in-frame clones and drops some. The profile shows tens of thousands of clones, more than 75% of them singletons. Sequencing was done on a sample of PBMCs. These receptors all stem from a young man in good health and CMV-seronegative.

The chain couples TRBV13 to TRBJ1-1; D uncertain. Per the germline V gene, CDR1 is PRHDT and CDR2 is FYEKMQ (reference sequence). This CDR3 has 14 residues. The V and J ends lost 4 bases and 0 bases respectively, with 9 bases between them. The CDR3 is CASSYVQVNTEAFF. The CDR3, as DNA: TGTGCCAGCAGCTATGTCCAGGTGAACACTGAAGCTTTCTTT. The variable domain in full, completed from reference TRBV13 and TRBJ1-1, reads AAGVIQSPRHLIKEKRETATLKCYPIPRHDTVYWYQQGPGQDPQFLISFYEKMQSDKGSIPDRFSAQQFSDYHSELNMSSLELGDSALYFCASSYVQVNTEAFFGQGTRLTVV.

The V and J genes are TRBV4-1 and TRBJ1-1; maybe TRBD1 (6 bases). Germline CDR1 MGHRA, CDR2 YSYEKL. CDR3 size: 16 residues. The germline V and J ends were trimmed by 1 base and 4 bases, with 16 bases remaining between them. The CDR3 DNA sequence: TGCGCCAGCAGCCAAGGTGCGACAGGTGAAATCACTGAAGCTTTCTTT. Its protein product is CASSQGATGEITEAFF.

The chain joins TRBV25-1 to TRBJ2-5; D may be TRBD1 (5 bases). Germline V gives CDR1 MGHDK, CDR2 SYGVNS. The CDR3 has 14 residues. The V end lost 3 bases, the J end lost 5 bases, and 13 bases lay between the germline ends. The CDR3 DNA is TGTGCCAGCAGTGATCCAGGGCTGGTGGAGACCCAGTACTTC. It specifies CASSDPGLVETQYF.

V is TRBV7-9 and J is TRBJ1-2; 9 bases are a match to TRBD1. Per the germline V gene, CDR1 is SEHNR and CDR2 is FQNEAQ (reference sequence). The CDR3 covers 17 residues. Unmatched junction bases numbered 9, after V lost 2 bases and J lost 2 bases. The CDR3 nucleotides are TGTGCCAGCAGCTTAAACACCGGGACAGGGTTGAACTATGGCTACACCTTC. Translated, it gives CASSLNTGTGLNYGYTF.

This chain joins TRBV7-3 and TRBJ1-1; D is ambiguous. Trimming removed 1 base from V and 11 bases from J, with 8 bases in between. Germline V gene data show CDR1 as SGHTA and CDR2 as FQGTGA. The CDR3 runs to 11 residues. Written as DNA, the CDR3 is TGTGCCAGCAGCTTAAGCCCGCAGGCTTTCTTT. Its translation: CASSLSPQAFF. Combining the CDR3 with reference TRBV7-3 and TRBJ1-1 gives the whole variable domain GAGVSQTPSNKVTEKGKYVELRCDPISGHTALYWYRQSLGQGPEFLIYFQGTGAADDSGLPNDRFFAVRPEGSVSTLKIQRTERGDSAVYLCASSLSPQAFFGQGTRLTVV.

This clone showed up just once. This sequence joins TRBV10-2 and TRBJ2-7, with D tentatively TRBD1 (5 bases). V shed 2 bases and J shed 2 bases, with 7 bases lying between them. Germline CDR1 reads WSHSY; CDR2 reads SAAADI. The CDR3 consists of 13 residues. CDR3 region: CASSEAQAYEQYF. CDR3 nucleotide sequence: TGCGCCAGCAGTGAGGCACAGGCCTACGAGCAGTACTTC.

V usage is TRBV6-5 and J usage is TRBJ2-1; 7 positions match TRBD2. This CDR3 has 14 amino acids. V was clipped by 6 bases and J by 1 base; unmatched bases: 3. The germline V gene has CDR1 MNHEY and CDR2 SVGAGI. In nucleotides, the CDR3 is TGTGCCAGCAGGCCCGGGGGGTCCTACAATGAGCAGTTCTTC. This sequence encodes CASRPGGSYNEQFF.

V is TRBV5-1 and J is TRBJ1-1; TRBD1 matches at 8 bases. Losses at the gene ends were 3 bases for V and 0 bases for J; bases not matched to a gene: 10. Per the germline V gene, CDR1 is SGHRS and CDR2 is YFSETQ. The CDR3 is 17 residues long. The CDR3 sequence: CASSSKSTGVVNTEAFF. CDR3 nucleotide sequence: TGCGCCAGCAGCTCCAAGTCGACAGGGGTGGTGAACACTGAAGCTTTCTTT.

This sequence joins TRBV18 and TRBJ2-3; 11 nucleotides line up with TRBD2. The V segment lost 6 bases and the J segment 5 bases; nucleotides outside the gene matches: 10. There are 16 residues in the CDR3. Germline V gives CDR1 KGHSH, CDR2 LQKENI. CDR3: CASSRTSGYQGDTQYF. DNA for the CDR3: TGTGCCAGCTCTCGGACTAGCGGGTATCAAGGAGATACGCAGTATTTT.

The chain couples TRBV6-5 to TRBJ2-1; 8 bases fit TRBD1. The V segment lost 5 bases and the J segment 3 bases; nucleotides outside the gene matches: 6. The CDR3 contains 15 residues. The germline V gene encodes CDR1 MNHEY and CDR2 SVGAGI. For the CDR3, the DNA is TGTGCCAGCAGTCGTGGGGACAGGCACTACAATGAGCAGTTCTTC. This codes for CASSRGDRHYNEQFF.

The chain uses TRBV9 and TRBJ2-7; possible D gene TRBD2, 5 bases. Trimming stripped 4 bases from V and 0 bases from J, with 17 bases between. Looked up from germline, CDR1 is SGDLS and CDR2 is YYNGEE. The CDR3 is 16 residues long. CDR3 nucleotide sequence: TGTGCCAGCAGCTCCGGGGAGACGGGAAGCTCCTACGAGCAGTACTTC. As protein: CASSSGETGSSYEQYF.

The J gene is TRBJ1-2, the V gene TRBV6-1; D is unclear. The CDR3 spans 13 residues. V lost 0 bases and J 7 bases, leaving 9 bases between the germline ends. Germline V lookup: CDR1 MNHNS, CDR2 SASEGT. CDR3: CASSEAQRGGYTF. Written as DNA, the CDR3 is TGTGCCAGCAGTGAAGCTCAGAGAGGTGGCTACACCTTC.

The gene calls are TRBV6-5 and TRBJ1-2, with D unclear. Germline V gene sequence: CDR1 MNHEY, CDR2 SVGAGI. The CDR3 extends over 15 amino acids. Deletions cut 2 bases from V and 0 bases from J, with 10 bases between. The CDR3 sequence: CASSYGQPPNYGYTF. The CDR3 DNA sequence: TGTGCCAGCAGTTACGGGCAGCCTCCTAACTATGGCTACACCTTC.

The CDR3 coding sequence is TGTGCCAGCAGTTTTCCCCCTAGCGGGGAACGCACAGATACGCAGTATTTT. Protein sequence: CASSFPPSGERTDTQYF. The chain links TRBV28 to TRBJ2-3; TRBD2 matches 9 bases. Germline V gene sequence: CDR1 MDHEN, CDR2 SYDVKM. J gave up 1 base and V 3 bases, and 8 bases lay outside the gene matches. The CDR3 is 17 amino acids.

CDR3 region: CASSFGPAGNQPQHF. The CDR3 DNA reads as TGTGCCAGCAGCTTCGGCCCGGCGGGCAATCAGCCCCAGCATTTT. The V and J genes are TRBV5-5 and TRBJ1-5; no reliable D call. V lost 2 bases and J lost 2, with 11 bases in between. In germline, CDR1 is SGHKS, CDR2 YYEKEE (reference sequence). The CDR3 loop spans 15 amino acids.

This chain uses TRBV27 with TRBJ2-4; TRBD1 matches at 9 bases. CDR3 length: 17 amino acids. Germline CDR1 reads MNHEY; CDR2 reads SMNVEV (reference sequence). The ends lost 5 bases at V and 2 bases at J; junction bases unmatched: 10. This CDR3 is CASSQDRGEGSKNIQYF. DNA of the CDR3: TGTGCCAGCAGTCAAGACAGGGGGGAGGGATCCAAAAACATTCAGTACTTC.

Only a few counts were recorded for this clone. J is TRBJ1-3 and V is TRBV19, with 8 bases that match TRBD1. Germline lookup yields CDR1 LNHDA and CDR2 SQIVND (reference sequence). CDR3 length equals 16 residues. V was clipped by 5 bases and J by 0 bases; unmatched bases: 6. CDR3 in amino acids: CASSVGQARSGNTIYF. The CDR3, as DNA: TGTGCCAGTAGTGTGGGACAGGCACGCTCTGGAAACACCATATATTTT.

The sample holds a few counts of this clone. This chain joins TRBV11-2 and TRBJ2-5; tentative D call: TRBD2 (5 bases). Germline V gene sequence: CDR1 SGHAT, CDR2 FQNNGV. The CDR3 runs 16 residues. V dropped 4 bases and J dropped 4 bases, with 19 bases sitting between them. CDR3 protein: CASSSVLVRAGETQYF. The DNA of the CDR3 is TGTGCCAGCAGCTCCGTCCTAGTACGTGCGGGAGAGACCCAGTACTTC.

The rearrangement joins TRBV2 to TRBJ2-7; D unclear. From germline, CDR1 is SNHLY and CDR2 FYNNEI. Trimming took off 1 base at V and 4 bases at J, with 8 bases between the two ends. CDR3 length: 13 amino acids. The DNA of the CDR3 is TGTGCCAGCAGTGAAGGTACTCAATACGAGCAGTACTTC. Protein sequence: CASSEGTQYEQYF.

J is TRBJ1-4 and V is TRBV9; 8 nucleotides match TRBD1. This CDR3 spans 14 amino acids. Trimming took 2 bases from V and 4 from J; bases not matched to a gene: 1. Per the germline V gene, CDR1 is SGDLS and CDR2 is YYNGEE. The CDR3 protein is CASSVDRGNEKLFF. CDR3 DNA: TGTGCCAGCAGCGTCGACAGGGGTAATGAAAAACTGTTTTTT. The full variable domain, its missing parts supplied by reference TRBV9 and TRBJ1-4, is DSGVTQTPKHLITATGQRVTLRCSPRSGDLSVYWYQQSLDQGLQFLIQYYNGEERAKGNILERFSAQQFPDLHSELNLSSLELGDSALYFCASSVDRGNEKLFFGSGTQLSVL.

This clone has ten or more counts. The chain joins TRBV27 to TRBJ2-3; 7 bases align to TRBD2. Germline V gives CDR1 MNHEY, CDR2 SMNVEV (reference sequence). Losses at the gene ends were 2 bases for V and 4 bases for J; bases not matched to a gene: 6. The CDR3 length is 15 residues. The CDR3 region has the DNA TGTGCCAGCAGTTTAGTGGGGGGGTTCTCAGATACGCAGTATTTT. This translates into CASSLVGGFSDTQYF.

The chain uses TRBV28 and TRBJ1-6; D is ambiguous. The CDR3 covers 14 residues. Germline CDR1 MDHEN, CDR2 SYDVKM. The V end lost 8 bases, the J end lost 0 bases, and 8 bases lay between the germline ends. The CDR3 region has the DNA TGTGCCAGCGGACTTAGCTCCTATAATTCACCCCTCCACTTT. This gives the protein CASGLSSYNSPLHF.

The V gene is TRBV28, the J gene TRBJ1-2; no definite D call. Germline lookup yields CDR1 MDHEN and CDR2 SYDVKM. V lost 10 bases, J lost 2 bases, and 11 bases lay in between. This CDR3 has 12 amino acids. CDR3 in amino acids: CAKGGPNYGYTF. The CDR3 nucleotides read TGTGCCAAGGGAGGCCCCAACTATGGCTACACCTTC.

The chain couples TRBV29-1 to TRBJ1-2; tentative D call: TRBD1 (5 bases). Trimming shortened V by 5 bases and J by 0 bases, and 10 bases separated the two germline ends. The CDR3 sequence is 13 residues long. Germline V CDR1 and CDR2: SQVTM, ANQGSEA. This CDR3 is CSVTGRANYGYTF. CDR3 coding DNA: TGCAGCGTTACAGGTAGAGCTAACTATGGCTACACCTTC.

The chain carries TRBV28 and TRBJ2-3; the match to TRBD2 covers 9 bases. V trimming: 5 bases; J trimming: 7 bases; junction bases outside the gene matches: 13. Germline CDR1 reads MDHEN; CDR2 reads SYDVKM. This CDR3 contains 16 residues. CDR3: CASSVALSGRIYTQYF. The DNA of the CDR3 is TGTGCCAGCAGTGTAGCCCTTAGCGGGAGAATATATACGCAGTATTTT.

The rearrangement uses TRBV2 and TRBJ1-1; tentatively, D is TRBD1 (6 bases). Deletions cut 6 bases from V and 0 bases from J, with 11 bases between. The CDR3 consists of 14 residues. Germline lookup yields CDR1 SNHLY and CDR2 FYNNEI. CDR3 protein: CASSRQVVNTEAFF. CDR3 DNA sequence: TGTGCCAGCAGCCGACAGGTTGTGAACACTGAAGCTTTCTTT.

The chain links TRBV5-1 to TRBJ2-7; 7 nucleotides align to TRBD1. The CDR3 is 14 amino acids. Germline V CDR1 and CDR2: SGHRS, YFSETQ. With V trimmed by 4 bases and J by 2 bases, 6 bases remained unmatched. The CDR3 is CASSEDRIAYEQYF. Here the CDR3 DNA reads TGCGCCAGCAGCGAGGACAGGATTGCCTACGAGCAGTACTTC.

The rearrangement links TRBV15 to TRBJ1-1; 8 bases are shared with TRBD1. V lost 0 bases to trimming and J lost 0 bases; unmatched junction nucleotides: 0. Germline loops: CDR1 LNHNV, CDR2 YYDKDF (reference sequence). The length of the CDR3 is 15 residues. In DNA, the CDR3 is TGTGCCACCAGCAGAGAACAGGGGGTGAACACTGAAGCTTTCTTT. This translates into CATSREQGVNTEAFF.

The CDR3 here is CASSNDPQGSYEQYF. CDR3 bases: TGTGCCAGCAGTAATGACCCCCAGGGATCGTACGAGCAGTACTTC. V is TRBV6-5 and J is TRBJ2-7; D might be TRBD1 (5 bases). The CDR3 has 15 amino acids. The germline V and J ends were trimmed by 5 bases and 4 bases, with 18 bases remaining between them. Germline V gene lookup returns CDR1 MNHEY and CDR2 SVGAGI.

This clone was counted once. The V and J genes are TRBV2 and TRBJ2-3; TRBD2 matches at 8 bases. Per germline, CDR1 SNHLY and CDR2 FYNNEI. CDR3 length: 16 amino acids. J gave up 4 bases and V 5 bases, and 11 bases lay outside the gene matches. The CDR3 region has the DNA TGTGCCAGCAGTCACGCGGCGGGGGGTTCCCCAGATACGCAGTATTTT. Amino acids: CASSHAAGGSPDTQYF.

This rearrangement joins TRBV6-1 to TRBJ1-3; D is uncertain. The CDR3 totals 13 residues. The ends were cut back, 5 bases at V and 6 bases at J, with 11 bases in the middle. Looked up from germline, CDR1 is MNHNS and CDR2 is SASEGT. CDR3: CASSNSFSNTIYF. The CDR3 DNA is TGTGCCAGCAGTAACAGCTTTTCAAACACCATATATTTT.